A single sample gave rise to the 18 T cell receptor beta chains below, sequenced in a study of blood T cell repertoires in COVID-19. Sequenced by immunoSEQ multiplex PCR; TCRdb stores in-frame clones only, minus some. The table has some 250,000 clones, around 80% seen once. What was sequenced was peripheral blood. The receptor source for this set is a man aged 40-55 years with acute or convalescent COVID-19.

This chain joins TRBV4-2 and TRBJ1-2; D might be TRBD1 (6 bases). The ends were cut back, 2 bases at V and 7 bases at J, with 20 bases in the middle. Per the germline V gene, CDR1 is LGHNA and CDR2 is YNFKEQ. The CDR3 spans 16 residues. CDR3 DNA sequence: TGTGCCAGCAGCCAACCTCCCTCAGGGGCGGTCCCTGGCTACACCTTC. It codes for CASSQPPSGAVPGYTF.

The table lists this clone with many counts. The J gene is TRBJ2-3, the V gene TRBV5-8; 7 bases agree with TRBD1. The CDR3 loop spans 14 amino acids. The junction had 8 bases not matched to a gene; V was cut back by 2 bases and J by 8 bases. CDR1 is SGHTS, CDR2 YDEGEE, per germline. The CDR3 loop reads CASSLLTGAATQYF. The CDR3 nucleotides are TGTGCCAGCAGCTTATTAACAGGGGCGGCTACGCAGTATTTT.

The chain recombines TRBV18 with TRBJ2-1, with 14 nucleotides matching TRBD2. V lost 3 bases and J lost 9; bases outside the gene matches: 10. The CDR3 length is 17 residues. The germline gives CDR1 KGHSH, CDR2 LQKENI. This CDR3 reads CASSPGTSGGRSGEQFF. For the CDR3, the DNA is TGTGCCAGCTCACCCGGGACTAGCGGGGGAAGGTCGGGTGAGCAGTTCTTC.

CDR3 region: CASSQVGGRRVSYEQYF. As DNA, the CDR3 is TGTGCCAGCAGCCAAGTAGGGGGTCGGCGGGTCTCCTACGAGCAGTACTTC. V gene TRBV4-2 combines with J gene TRBJ2-7, with a tentative D call TRBD1 (6 bases). Per the germline V gene, CDR1 is LGHNA and CDR2 is YNFKEQ. V lost 1 base and J 0 bases, leaving 16 bases between the germline ends. This CDR3 is 17 amino acids long.

The CDR3 nucleotides read TGTGCCAGCAGCTTTGACAGGGCCTACGAGCAGTACTTC. Amino acid sequence: CASSFDRAYEQYF. The chain carries TRBV5-6 and TRBJ2-7; TRBD1 matches 7 bases. V shed 2 bases, J shed 2 bases, and the junction held 1 base outside the gene matches. In germline, CDR1 is SGHDT, CDR2 YYEEEE. The CDR3 loop spans 13 amino acids.

The CDR3 region is CASSYSNTGVDTQYF. CDR3 in DNA: TGTGCCAGCAGTTACTCGAACACGGGAGTGGATACGCAGTATTTT. The chain uses TRBV6-5 and TRBJ2-3; D is possibly TRBD2 (6 bases). V shed 0 bases and J shed 6 bases, with 13 bases lying between them. Germline V gene lookup returns CDR1 MNHEY and CDR2 SVGAGI. The CDR3 extends over 15 amino acids.

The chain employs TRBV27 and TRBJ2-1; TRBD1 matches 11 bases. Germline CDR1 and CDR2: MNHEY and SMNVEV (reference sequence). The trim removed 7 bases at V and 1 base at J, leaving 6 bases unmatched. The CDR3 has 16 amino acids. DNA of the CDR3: TGTGCCAGCACCGAAGGGACAGGGGGGTCCTACAATGAGCAGTTCTTC. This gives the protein CASTEGTGGSYNEQFF.

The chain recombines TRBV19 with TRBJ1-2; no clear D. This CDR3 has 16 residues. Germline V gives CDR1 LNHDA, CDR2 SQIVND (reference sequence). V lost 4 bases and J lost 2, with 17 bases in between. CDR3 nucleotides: TGTGCCAGTAGTACCCCGAGCAGGACGGGGAACTATGGCTACACCTTC. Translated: CASSTPSRTGNYGYTF.

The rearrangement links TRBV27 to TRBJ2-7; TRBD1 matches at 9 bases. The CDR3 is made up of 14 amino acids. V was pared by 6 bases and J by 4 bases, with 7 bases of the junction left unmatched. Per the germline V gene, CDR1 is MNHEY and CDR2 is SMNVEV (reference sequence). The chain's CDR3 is CASSGQGPPYEQYF. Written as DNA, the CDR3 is TGTGCCAGCAGCGGACAGGGGCCACCTTACGAGCAGTACTTC.

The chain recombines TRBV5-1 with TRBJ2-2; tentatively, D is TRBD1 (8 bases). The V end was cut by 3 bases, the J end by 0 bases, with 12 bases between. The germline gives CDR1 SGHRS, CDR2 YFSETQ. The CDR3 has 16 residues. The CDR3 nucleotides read TGCGCCAGCAGCTCGGGGGGACAGGCGAACACCGGGGAGCTGTTTTTT. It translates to CASSSGGQANTGELFF. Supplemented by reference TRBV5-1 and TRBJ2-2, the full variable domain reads KAGVTQTPRYLIKTRGQQVTLSCSPISGHRSVSWYQQTPGQGLQFLFEYFSETQRNKGNFPGRFSGRQFSNSRSEMNVSTLELGDSALYLCASSSGGQANTGELFFGEGSRLTVL.

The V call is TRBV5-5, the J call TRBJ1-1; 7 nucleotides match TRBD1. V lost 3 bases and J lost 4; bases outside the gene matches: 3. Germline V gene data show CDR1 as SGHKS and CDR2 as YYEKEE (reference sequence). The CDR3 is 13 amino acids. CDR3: CASSWDRGTEAFF. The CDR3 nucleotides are TGTGCCAGCAGCTGGGACAGAGGCACTGAAGCTTTCTTT. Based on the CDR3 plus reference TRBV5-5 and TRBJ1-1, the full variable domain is DAGVTQSPTHLIKTRGQQVTLRCSPISGHKSVSWYQQVLGQGPQFIFQYYEKEERGRGNFPDRFSARQFPNYSSELNVNALLLGDSALYLCASSWDRGTEAFFGQGTRLTVV.

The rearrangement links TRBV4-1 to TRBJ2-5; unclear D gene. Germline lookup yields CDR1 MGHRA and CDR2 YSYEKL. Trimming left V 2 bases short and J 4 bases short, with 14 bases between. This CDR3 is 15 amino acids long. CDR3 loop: CASSQQDSGVETQYF. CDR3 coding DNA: TGCGCCAGCAGCCAACAAGATTCAGGCGTAGAGACCCAGTACTTC.

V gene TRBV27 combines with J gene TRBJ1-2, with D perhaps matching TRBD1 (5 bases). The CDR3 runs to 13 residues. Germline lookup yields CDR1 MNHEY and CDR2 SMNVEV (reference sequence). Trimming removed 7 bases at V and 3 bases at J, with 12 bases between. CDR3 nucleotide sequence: TGTGCCAGCACGCAGGGTGAACACTATGGCTACACCTTC. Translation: CASTQGEHYGYTF.

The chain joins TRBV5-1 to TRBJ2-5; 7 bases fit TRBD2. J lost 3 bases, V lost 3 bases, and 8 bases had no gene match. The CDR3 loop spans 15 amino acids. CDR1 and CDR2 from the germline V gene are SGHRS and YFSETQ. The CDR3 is CASSSSRAGEETQYF. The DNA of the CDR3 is TGCGCCAGCAGCTCCTCGAGGGCGGGAGAAGAGACCCAGTACTTC.

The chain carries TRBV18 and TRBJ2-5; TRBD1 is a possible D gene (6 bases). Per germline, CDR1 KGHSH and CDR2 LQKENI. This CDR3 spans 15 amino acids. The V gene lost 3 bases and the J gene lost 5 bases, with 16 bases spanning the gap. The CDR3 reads CASSPTQGRGETQYF. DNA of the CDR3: TGTGCCAGCTCACCGACCCAGGGAAGGGGGGAGACCCAGTACTTC.

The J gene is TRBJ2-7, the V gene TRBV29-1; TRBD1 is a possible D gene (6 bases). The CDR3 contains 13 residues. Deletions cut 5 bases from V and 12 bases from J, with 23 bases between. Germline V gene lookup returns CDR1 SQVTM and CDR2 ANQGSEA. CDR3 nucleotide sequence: TGCAGCGTTACCGAGACCGTTACAGGGTATACGTACTTC. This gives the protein CSVTETVTGYTYF.

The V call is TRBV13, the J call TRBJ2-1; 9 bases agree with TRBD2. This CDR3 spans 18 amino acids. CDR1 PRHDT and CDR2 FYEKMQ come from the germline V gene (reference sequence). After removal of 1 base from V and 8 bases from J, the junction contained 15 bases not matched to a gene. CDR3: CASSLDGLGREGVDEQFF. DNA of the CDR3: TGTGCCAGCAGCTTAGATGGACTAGGGCGGGAGGGTGTAGATGAGCAGTTCTTC.

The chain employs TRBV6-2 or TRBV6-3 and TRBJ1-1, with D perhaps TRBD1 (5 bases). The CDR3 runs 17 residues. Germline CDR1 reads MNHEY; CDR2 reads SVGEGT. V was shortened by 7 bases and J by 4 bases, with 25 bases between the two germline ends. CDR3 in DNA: TGTGCCAGCACCCCACGGGGGGGAGGAAGCCGGGGCACTGAAGCTTTCTTT. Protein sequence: CASTPRGGGSRGTEAFF.